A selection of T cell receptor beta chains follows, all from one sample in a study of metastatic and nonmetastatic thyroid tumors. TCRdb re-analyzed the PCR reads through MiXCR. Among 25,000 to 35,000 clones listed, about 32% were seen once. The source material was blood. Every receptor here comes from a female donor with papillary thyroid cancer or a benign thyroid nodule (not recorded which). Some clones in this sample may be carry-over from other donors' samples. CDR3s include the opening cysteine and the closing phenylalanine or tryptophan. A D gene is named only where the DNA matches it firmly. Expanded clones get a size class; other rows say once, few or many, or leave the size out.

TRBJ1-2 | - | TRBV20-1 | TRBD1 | TGCAGTGCTAGAAGGGACAGGGGCAGGCATGGCTACACCTTC | CSARRDRGRHGYTF
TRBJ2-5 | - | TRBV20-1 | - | TGCAGTGCTAGATCACGGACGCAGCAAGAGACCCAGTACTTC | CSARSRTQQETQYF
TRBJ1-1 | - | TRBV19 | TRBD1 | TGTGCCAGTAGTATAGGGGACAGGGGGTACACTGAAGCTTTCTTT | CASSIGDRGYTEAFF
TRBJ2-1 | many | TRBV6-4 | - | TGTGCCAGCAGTGACCAGGGGACCGCGGGAAACAATGAGCAGTTCTTC | CASSDQGTAGNNEQFF
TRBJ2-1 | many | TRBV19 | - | TGTGCCAGTAGTATGACGACAGGCAATGAGCAGTTCTTC | CASSMTTGNEQFF
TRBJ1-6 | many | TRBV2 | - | TGTGCCAGCAGTGAAAATACAGGCCGCAATTCACCCCTCCACTTT | CASSENTGRNSPLHF
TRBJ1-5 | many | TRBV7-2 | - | TGTGCCAGCAGCCAGACGGGTAGCAATCAGCCCCAGCATTTT | CASSQTGSNQPQHF
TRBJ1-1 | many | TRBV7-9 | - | TGTGCCAGCAGCTTAAAGGGCGGGAACACTGAAGCTTTCTTT | CASSLKGGNTEAFF
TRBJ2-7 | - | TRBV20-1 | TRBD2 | TGCAGTGCTAGCCCGGCGGGAGCGGACGAGCAGTACTTC | CSASPAGADEQYF
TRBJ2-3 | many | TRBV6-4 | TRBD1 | TGTGCCAGCAGTGACCCAACAGGGGGCACAGATACGCAGTATTTT | CASSDPTGGTDTQYF
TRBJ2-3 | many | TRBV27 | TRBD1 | TGTGCCAGCAGCAGAGAGCCTGACAGGGGGACACACACAGATACGCAGTATTTT | CASSREPDRGTHTDTQYF
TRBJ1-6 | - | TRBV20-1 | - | TGCAGTGCTGTAGAGGGTGACTATAATTCACGCCTCCACTTT | CSAVEGDYNSRLHF
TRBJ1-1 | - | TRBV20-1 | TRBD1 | TGCAGTGCTAGAAGGGGGCTATCACCTACTGAAGCTTTCTTT | CSARRGLSPTEAFF
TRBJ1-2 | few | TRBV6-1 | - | TGTGCCGGGGAACTGGGCGTCGGAAGCTATGGCTACACCTTC | CAGELGVGSYGYTF
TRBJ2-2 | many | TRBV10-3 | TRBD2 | TGTGCCATCAGGGGGACTAGCGGGAGGGGAACCGGGGAGCTGTTTTTT | CAIRGTSGRGTGELFF
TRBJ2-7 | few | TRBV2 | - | TGTGCCAGCAGCGGAGAGGTCCGGAAAATGGGTGAGCAGTACTTC | CASSGEVRKMGEQYF
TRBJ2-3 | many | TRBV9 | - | TGTGCCAGCAGCGTAAGGGGGACCGGCGATACGCAGTATTTT | CASSVRGTGDTQYF
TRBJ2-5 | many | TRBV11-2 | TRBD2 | TGTGCCAGCAGCTTAATTGGCGGGGGGCAAGAGACCCAGTACTTC | CASSLIGGGQETQYF
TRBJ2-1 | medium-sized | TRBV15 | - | TGTGCCACCAGCAGTAGCTACGGTGAGCAGTTCTTC | CATSSSYGEQFF
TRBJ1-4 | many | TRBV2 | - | TGTGCCAGCAGTGAATGGAGGCAGTCTAATGAAAAACTGTTTTTT | CASSEWRQSNEKLFF
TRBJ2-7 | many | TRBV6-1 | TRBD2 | TGTGCCAGCAGTACCACTAGCGGGAGGCCCTACGAGCAGTACTTC | CASSTTSGRPYEQYF
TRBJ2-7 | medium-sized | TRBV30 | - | TGTGCCTGCAATGGGGGGCGAGGCTCCTACGAGCAGTACTTC | CACNGGRGSYEQYF
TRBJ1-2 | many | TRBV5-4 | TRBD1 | TGTGCCAGCAGCTCAGGACAGGGGGGTGGCTACACCTTC | CASSSGQGGGYTF
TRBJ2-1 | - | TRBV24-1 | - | TGTGCCACCAGTGCCGGGGGCTCCTACAATGAGCAGTTCTTC | CATSAGGSYNEQFF
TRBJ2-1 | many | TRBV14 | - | TGTGCCAGCAGCCAAGAGGGACATCTCAATGAGCAGTTCTTC | CASSQEGHLNEQFF